This T cell receptor (beta chain) was sequenced during a study of cytotoxic CD8 clonotypes in ibrutinib-treated CLL. Study background: Median treatment time before response sampling was over 9 months, range 6 to 36. Study-wide results and limits: Clonality measured at baseline exceeded age-matched healthy donors, tracking circulating CD8+ T-cell counts.

Assay used: immunoSEQ multiplex PCR; TCRdb lists only in-frame clones, some missing. Found here are about 32,000 clones, 71% of them singletons; the top ten hold 16%. Germline assignment: CDR1 SGHRS and CDR2 YFSETQ. The J segment lost 2 bases and the V segment lost 4 bases, leaving 10 bases of the junction unmatched. CDR3 length: 16 residues. For this clone: Antigen: not known.

The rearrangement uses TRBV5-1 and TRBJ2-3; 7 positions agree with TRBD2. The receptor was derived from a human donor with chronic lymphocytic leukemia. This specimen was PBMCs, taken at disease progression, from a patient treated with ibrutinib. The CDR3 loop is CASSPTLALITDTQYF. In nucleotides, the CDR3 is TGCGCCAGCAGCCCCACACTAGCGCTGATCACAGATACGCAGTATTTT.